Listed below are T cell receptor beta chains from one sample, sequenced in a study of T cells in Graves' hyperthyroidism and ophthalmopathy. Using its own MiXCR run on the multiplex PCR reads, TCRdb lists one record per CDR3 protein. This table has 500,000 to 600,000 distinct CDR3 sequences, 46% appearing once. The source material was peripheral blood or thyroid tissue (not recorded which). These receptors all stem from an adult woman with Graves' disease, either hyperthyroidism or ophthalmopathy (not recorded which). CDR3s include the opening cysteine and the closing phenylalanine or tryptophan.

cdr3_aa	v_call
CATGRDGTGELFF	TRBV24-1
CAISGGLAGEETQYF	TRBV10-3
CASSLAGQGAF	TRBV5-1
CASSRRGGNEKLFF	TRBV7-9
CASSLRQGNDSPLHF	TRBV6-6
CASSFIRGLFF	TRBV28
CASSVGRDVGGYTF	TRBV2
CASSDGIGSGDGYTF	TRBV9
CSARTSGETQYF	TRBV29-1
CASSGQGMQPQHF	TRBV7-3
CASRFAGTGGETQYF	TRBV11-2
CATSRDDRADQPQHF	TRBV15
CASSLGEKEQYF	TRBV7-8
CASSLWSGVSGEQYF	TRBV7-9
CASRTGTGKIYEQYF	TRBV19
CVSNGRQGLYEQYF	TRBV2